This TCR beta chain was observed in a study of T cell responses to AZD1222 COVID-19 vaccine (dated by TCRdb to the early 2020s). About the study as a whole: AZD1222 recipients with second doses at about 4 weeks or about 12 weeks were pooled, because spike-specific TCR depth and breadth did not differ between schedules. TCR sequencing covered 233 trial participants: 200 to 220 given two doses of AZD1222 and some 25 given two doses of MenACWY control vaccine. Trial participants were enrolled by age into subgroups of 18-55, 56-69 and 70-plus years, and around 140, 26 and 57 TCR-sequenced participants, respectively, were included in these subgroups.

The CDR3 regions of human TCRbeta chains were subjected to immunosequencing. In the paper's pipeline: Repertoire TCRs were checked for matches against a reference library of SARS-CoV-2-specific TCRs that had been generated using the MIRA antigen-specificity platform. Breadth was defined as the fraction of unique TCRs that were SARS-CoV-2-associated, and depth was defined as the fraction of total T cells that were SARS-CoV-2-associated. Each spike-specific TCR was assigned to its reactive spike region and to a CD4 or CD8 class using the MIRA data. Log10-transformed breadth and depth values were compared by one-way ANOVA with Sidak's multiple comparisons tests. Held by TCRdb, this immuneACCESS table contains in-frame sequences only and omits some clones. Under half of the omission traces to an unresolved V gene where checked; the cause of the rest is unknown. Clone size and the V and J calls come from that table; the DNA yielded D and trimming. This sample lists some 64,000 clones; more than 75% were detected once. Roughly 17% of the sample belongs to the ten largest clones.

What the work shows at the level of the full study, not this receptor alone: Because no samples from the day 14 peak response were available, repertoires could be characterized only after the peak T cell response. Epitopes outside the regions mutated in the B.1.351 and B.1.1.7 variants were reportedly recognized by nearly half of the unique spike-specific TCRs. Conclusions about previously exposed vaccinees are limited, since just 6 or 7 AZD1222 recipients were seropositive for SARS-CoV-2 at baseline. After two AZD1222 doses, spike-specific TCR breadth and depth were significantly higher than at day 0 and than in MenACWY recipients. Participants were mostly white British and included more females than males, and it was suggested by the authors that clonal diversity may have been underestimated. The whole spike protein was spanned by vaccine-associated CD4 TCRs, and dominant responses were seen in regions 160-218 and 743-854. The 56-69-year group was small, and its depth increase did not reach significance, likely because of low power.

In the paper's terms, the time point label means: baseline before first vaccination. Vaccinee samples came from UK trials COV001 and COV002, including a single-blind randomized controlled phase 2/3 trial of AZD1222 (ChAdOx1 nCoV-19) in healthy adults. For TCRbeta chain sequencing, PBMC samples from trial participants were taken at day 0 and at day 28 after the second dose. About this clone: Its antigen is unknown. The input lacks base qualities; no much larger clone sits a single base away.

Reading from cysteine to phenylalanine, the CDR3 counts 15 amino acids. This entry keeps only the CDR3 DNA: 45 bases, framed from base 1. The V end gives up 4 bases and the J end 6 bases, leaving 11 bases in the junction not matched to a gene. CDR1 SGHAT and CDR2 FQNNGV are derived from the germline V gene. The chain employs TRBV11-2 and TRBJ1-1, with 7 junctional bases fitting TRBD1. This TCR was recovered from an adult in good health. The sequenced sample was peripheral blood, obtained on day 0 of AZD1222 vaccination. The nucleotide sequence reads TGTGCCAGCAGCTCGCAGGTACAGGGGATCTCTGAAGCTTTCTTT. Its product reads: CASSSQVQGISEAFF.